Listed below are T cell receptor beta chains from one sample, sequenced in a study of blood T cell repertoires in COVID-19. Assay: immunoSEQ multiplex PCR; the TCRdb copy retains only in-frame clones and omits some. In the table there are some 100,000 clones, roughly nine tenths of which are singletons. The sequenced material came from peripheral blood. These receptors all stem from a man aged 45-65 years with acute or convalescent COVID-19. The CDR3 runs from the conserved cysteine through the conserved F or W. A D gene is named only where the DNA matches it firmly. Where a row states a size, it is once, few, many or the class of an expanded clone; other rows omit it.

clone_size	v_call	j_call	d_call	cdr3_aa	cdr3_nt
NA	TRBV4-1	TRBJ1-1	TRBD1	CASSRGGQANTEAFF	TGCGCCAGCAGCCGGGGGGGACAGGCGAACACTGAAGCTTTCTTT
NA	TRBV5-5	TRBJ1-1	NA	CASSHDIYTEAFF	TGTGCCAGCAGCCATGACATATACACTGAAGCTTTCTTT
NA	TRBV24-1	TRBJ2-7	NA	CATSAGAEQYF	TGTGCCACCTCGGCAGGGGCTGAGCAGTACTTC
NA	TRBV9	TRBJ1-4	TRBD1	CASSVDWTGAAKLFF	TGTGCCAGCAGCGTAGACTGGACAGGGGCGGCAAAACTGTTTTTT
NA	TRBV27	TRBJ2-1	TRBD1	CASSTGGREQFF	TGTGCCAGCAGTACAGGGGGCAGGGAGCAGTTCTTC
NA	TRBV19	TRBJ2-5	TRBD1	CATWDRAETQYF	TGTGCCACGTGGGACAGGGCAGAGACCCAGTACTTC
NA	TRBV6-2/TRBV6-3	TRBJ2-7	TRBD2	CASSYSASGGYEQYF	TGTGCCAGCAGTTACTCGGCTAGCGGGGGCTACGAGCAGTACTTC
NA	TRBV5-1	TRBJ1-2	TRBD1	CASRFGQGNYGYTF	TGCGCCAGCAGATTCGGACAGGGGAACTATGGCTACACCTTC
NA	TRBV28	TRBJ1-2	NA	CATYRPGFGYTF	TGTGCCACCTATCGCCCCGGGTTTGGCTACACCTTC
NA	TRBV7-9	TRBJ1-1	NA	CASSPHDPRKTEAFF	TGTGCCAGCAGCCCCCACGACCCCAGGAAAACTGAAGCTTTCTTT
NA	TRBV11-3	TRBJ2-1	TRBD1	CASSFDRGYNEQFF	TGTGCCAGCAGCTTTGACAGGGGCTACAATGAGCAGTTCTTC
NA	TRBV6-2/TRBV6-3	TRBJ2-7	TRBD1	CASSYDRVSYEQYF	TGTGCCAGCAGTTATGACAGGGTCTCCTACGAGCAGTACTTC
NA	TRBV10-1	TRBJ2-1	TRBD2	CASSDSGGAHEQFF	TGCGCCAGCAGTGACAGCGGGGGGGCACATGAGCAGTTCTTC
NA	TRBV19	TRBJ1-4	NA	CATSLRKNGEKLFF	TGTGCCACCTCCCTGAGGAAGAATGGTGAAAAACTGTTTTTT
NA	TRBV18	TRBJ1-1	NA	CASSPRQDTEAFF	TGTGCCAGCTCACCAAGACAGGACACTGAAGCTTTCTTT
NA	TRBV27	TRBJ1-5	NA	CASRGGNHQPQHF	TGTGCCAGCAGGGGGGGGAACCATCAGCCCCAGCATTTT
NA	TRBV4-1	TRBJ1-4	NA	CASSQGGGTNEKLFF	TGCGCCAGCAGTCAAGGGGGGGGCACTAATGAAAAACTGTTTTTT
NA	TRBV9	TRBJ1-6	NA	CASSDPGRTNSPLHF	TGTGCCAGCAGCGACCCGGGTAGAACTAATTCACCCCTCCACTTT
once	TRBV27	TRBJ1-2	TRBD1	CASRRWGQDYGYTF	TGTGCCAGCAGACGATGGGGACAGGACTATGGCTACACCTTC
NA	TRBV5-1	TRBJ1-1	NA	CASKASAEAFF	TGCGCCAGCAAGGCTAGCGCTGAAGCTTTCTTT
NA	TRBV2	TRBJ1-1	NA	CASSAPVAAGSAFF	TGTGCCAGCAGTGCCCCGGTGGCAGCAGGTTCGGCTTTCTTT
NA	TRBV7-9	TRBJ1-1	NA	CASSLASGNTEAFF	TGTGCCAGCAGCTTAGCATCGGGGAACACTGAAGCTTTCTTT
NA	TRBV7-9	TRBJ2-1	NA	CASSAVQGGRQYNEQFF	TGTGCCAGCAGCGCTGTTCAGGGGGGAAGACAGTACAATGAGCAGTTCTTC
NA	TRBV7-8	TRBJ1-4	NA	CASSSWGADYEKLFF	TGTGCCAGCAGCTCCTGGGGAGCGGACTATGAAAAACTGTTTTTT
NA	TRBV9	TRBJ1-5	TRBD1	CASSGGQGPNQPQHF	TGTGCCAGCAGCGGGGGACAGGGGCCCAATCAGCCCCAGCATTTT
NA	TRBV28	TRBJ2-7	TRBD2	CASSLSASGGYEQYF	TGTGCCAGCAGTTTAAGCGCTAGCGGGGGCTACGAGCAGTACTTC
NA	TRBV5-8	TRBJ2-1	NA	CASSLMASSFSYNEQFF	TGTGCCAGCAGCTTGATGGCAAGTTCGTTCTCCTACAATGAGCAGTTCTTC
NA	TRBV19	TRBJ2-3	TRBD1	CASSMTGAGTDTQYF	TGTGCCAGTAGTATGACAGGGGCGGGAACAGATACGCAGTATTTT
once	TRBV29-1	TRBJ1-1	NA	CSVNRKPNTEAFF	TGCAGCGTTAACAGAAAACCGAACACTGAAGCTTTCTTT
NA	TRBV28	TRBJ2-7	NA	CASSNADSLNLYEQYF	TGTGCCAGCAGCAACGCGGACAGTCTAAATCTCTACGAGCAGTACTTC
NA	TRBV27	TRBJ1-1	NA	CASRQFMNTEAFF	TGTGCCAGCCGACAGTTCATGAACACTGAAGCTTTCTTT
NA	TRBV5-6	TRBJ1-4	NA	CASSLEGATNEKLFF	TGTGCCAGCAGCTTGGAGGGAGCAACTAATGAAAAACTGTTTTTT
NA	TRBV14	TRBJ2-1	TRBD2	CASSQVAGGRLEQFF	TGTGCCAGCAGCCAAGTGGCGGGGGGGCGTCTTGAGCAGTTCTTC
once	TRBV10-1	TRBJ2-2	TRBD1	CASSGDRPNTGELFF	TGCGCCAGCAGTGGGGACAGGCCTAACACCGGGGAGCTGTTTTTT
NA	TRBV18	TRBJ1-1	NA	CASSPDNMNTEAFF	TGTGCCAGCTCCCCCGATAACATGAACACTGAAGCTTTCTTT
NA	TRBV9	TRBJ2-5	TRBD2	CASSPRGGGETQYF	TGTGCCAGCAGCCCGCGGGGGGGCGGGGAGACCCAGTACTTC
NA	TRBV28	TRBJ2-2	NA	CASSFEGSGELFF	TGTGCCAGCAGTTTCGAGGGATCCGGGGAGCTGTTTTTT
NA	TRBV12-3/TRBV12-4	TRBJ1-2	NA	CASSSTAFGYTF	TGTGCCAGCAGCTCGACAGCCTTTGGCTACACCTTC